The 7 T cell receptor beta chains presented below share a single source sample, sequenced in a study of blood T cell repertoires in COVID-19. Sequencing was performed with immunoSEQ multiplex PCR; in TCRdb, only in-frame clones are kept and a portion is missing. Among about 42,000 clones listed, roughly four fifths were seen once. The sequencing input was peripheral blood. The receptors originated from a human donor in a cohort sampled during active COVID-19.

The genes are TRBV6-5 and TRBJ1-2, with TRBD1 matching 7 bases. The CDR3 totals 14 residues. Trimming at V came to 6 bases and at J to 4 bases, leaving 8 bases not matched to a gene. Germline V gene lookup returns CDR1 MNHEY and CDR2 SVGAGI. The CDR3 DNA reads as TGTGCCAGCAGCTCTACCGGGACAGTCTATGGCTACACCTTC. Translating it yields CASSSTGTVYGYTF.

The CDR3 sequence is CASSIGQGAQYF. CDR3 DNA: TGTGCCAGTAGTATAGGGCAGGGGGCTCAGTACTTC. The rearrangement links TRBV19 to TRBJ2-7, with 8 bases aligning to TRBD1. Trimming took 1 base from V and 10 from J; bases not matched to a gene: 3. The germline CDR1 and CDR2 sequences are LNHDA and SQIVND (reference sequence). This CDR3 has 12 residues.

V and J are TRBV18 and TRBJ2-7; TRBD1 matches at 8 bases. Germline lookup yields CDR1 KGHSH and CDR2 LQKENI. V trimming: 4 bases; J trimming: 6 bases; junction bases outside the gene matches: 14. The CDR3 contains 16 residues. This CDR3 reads CASSLGQGGKTSEQYV. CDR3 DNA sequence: TGTGCCAGCTCACTCGGACAGGGAGGAAAAACATCCGAGCAGTACGTC.

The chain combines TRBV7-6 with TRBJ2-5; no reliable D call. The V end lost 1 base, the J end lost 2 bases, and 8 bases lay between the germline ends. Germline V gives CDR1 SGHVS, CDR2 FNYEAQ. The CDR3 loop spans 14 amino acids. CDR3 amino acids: CASSLGTAQETQYF. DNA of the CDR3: TGTGCCAGCAGCTTAGGCACAGCTCAAGAGACCCAGTACTTC.

The CDR3 DNA follows: TGTGCCAGTAGTATAGGGTACAGGGAAGAGACCCAGTACTTC. Its protein product is CASSIGYREETQYF. This chain links TRBV19 with TRBJ2-5; D is possibly TRBD1 (6 bases). The V end was cut by 1 base, the J end by 3 bases, with 9 bases between. The germline CDR1 and CDR2 sequences are LNHDA and SQIVND (reference sequence). The length of the CDR3 is 14 residues.

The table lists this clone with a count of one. CDR3 nucleotide sequence: TGTGCCAGCAGCTTGGGAGGTACTAGCGGGGGCCAAGAGACCCAGTACTTC. The encoded protein is CASSLGGTSGGQETQYF. This rearrangement joins TRBV5-8 to TRBJ2-5; 11 nucleotides align to TRBD2. Germline lookup yields CDR1 SGHTS and CDR2 YDEGEE. The CDR3 length is 17 residues. Trimming removed 0 bases from V and 1 base from J; junction bases left unmatched: 5.

The CDR3 bases are TGTGCCAGCAGCTTAGGGAGAACTGAAGCTTTCTTT. It yields the protein CASSLGRTEAFF. The rearrangement links TRBV11-2 to TRBJ1-1; D gene unclear. Trimming took 1 base from V and 5 from J, leaving 5 bases between them. This CDR3 region has 12 residues. Germline V gene lookup returns CDR1 SGHAT and CDR2 FQNNGV.